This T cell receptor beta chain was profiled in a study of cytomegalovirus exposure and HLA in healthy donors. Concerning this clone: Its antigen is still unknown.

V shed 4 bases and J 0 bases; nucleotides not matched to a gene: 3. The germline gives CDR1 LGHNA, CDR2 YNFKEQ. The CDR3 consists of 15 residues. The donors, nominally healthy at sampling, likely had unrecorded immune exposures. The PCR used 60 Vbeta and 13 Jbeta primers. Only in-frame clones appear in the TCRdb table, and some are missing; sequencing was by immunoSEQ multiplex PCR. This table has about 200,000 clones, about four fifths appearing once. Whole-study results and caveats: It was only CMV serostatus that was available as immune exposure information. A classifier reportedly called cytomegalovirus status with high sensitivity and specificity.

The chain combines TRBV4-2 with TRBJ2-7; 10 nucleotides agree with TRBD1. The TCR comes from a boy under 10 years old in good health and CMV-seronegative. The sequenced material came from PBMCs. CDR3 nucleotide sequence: TGTGCCAGCAGCCGTGGGACAGGGGACTCCTACGAGCAGTACTTC. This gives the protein CASSRGTGDSYEQYF.